There are a few counts of the clone carrying this T cell receptor beta chain. PCR amplification relied on 60 Vbeta primers (plus 13 Jbeta primers). TCRdb's table, derived via immunoSEQ multiplex PCR, lists solely in-frame clones and lacks some. Found here are some 40,000 clones, around 58% of them singletons; the top ten hold about 11%. The source of the sample is a study of cytomegalovirus exposure and HLA in healthy donors. Study summary: Unique TCR beta sequences numbering over 100 million came from some 200 million T cells in an earlier analysis.

CDR1 LNHDA and CDR2 SQIVND come from the germline V gene (reference sequence). V lost 3 bases and J lost 2, with 14 bases in between. CDR3 size: 15 residues. Material for sequencing was PBMCs. The V gene is TRBV19, the J gene TRBJ2-7; D is unresolved. The sequence was collected from a man between 60 and 75 years old in good health and CMV-seropositive. CDR3 loop: CASSIGVAVTYEQYF. The CDR3 DNA is TGTGCCAGTAGTATTGGTGTGGCAGTCACCTACGAGCAGTACTTC.